This T cell receptor (beta chain) was found in a study of blood T cell repertoires in COVID-19. Data came from immunoSEQ multiplex PCR; TCRdb stores just in-frame clones and leaves some out. Of around 400,000 clones in the sample, roughly 86% were seen once. After removal of 3 bases from V and 9 bases from J, the junction contained 6 bases not matched to a gene. The germline V gene has CDR1 LNHDA and CDR2 SQIVND (reference sequence). The CDR3 consists of 14 residues. This TCR was recovered from a woman aged 25 to 39 with COVID-19, enrolled during active disease. V usage is TRBV19 and J usage is TRBJ2-2; 8 bases map to TRBD1. Sequencing used peripheral blood. CDR3 residues: CASSMGQGAWELFF. In DNA form, the CDR3 reads TGTGCCAGTAGTATGGGTCAGGGGGCCTGGGAGCTGTTTTTT.